Listed here are 32 T cell receptor beta chains from one sample, sequenced in a study of blood T cell repertoires in COVID-19 (dated by TCRdb to 2020 to 2021). Libraries were constructed by the immunoSEQ multiplex PCR assay. TCRdb holds this immuneACCESS table with in-frame rearrangements only. Some clones are missing; in checked studies, unresolved V genes explain under half, and the rest has no known cause. Within this sample are hundreds of thousands of clones, with roughly 90% of them counted one time only. The ten largest clones add up to approximately 9% of the sample. The specimen was PBMCs or T cells enriched from blood (not recorded which). The receptor source for this set is a woman aged 18-29 years who had recovered from COVID-19.

The chain links TRBV5-8 to TRBJ1-5; the D is unclear. The CDR3 loop spans 14 amino acids. Germline CDR1 is SGHTS and CDR2 is YDEGEE. V lost 4 bases and J 5 bases, leaving 13 bases between the germline ends. The CDR3 region has the DNA TGTGCCAGCAGCGTTTCCGGGAGGGATCAGCCCCAGCATTTT. Translated: CASSVSGRDQPQHF.

In nucleotides, the CDR3 is TGCGCCAGCAGCTCCACCTTTTTGGCGGTCAACACTGAAGCTTTCTTT. Its protein is CASSSTFLAVNTEAFF. The genes are TRBV5-1 and TRBJ1-1; D is unresolved. The CDR3 is 16 residues long. Germline V gene sequence: CDR1 SGHRS, CDR2 YFSETQ. Trimming stripped 3 bases from V and 2 bases from J, with 17 bases between.

V gene TRBV2 combines with J gene TRBJ1-5; D uncertain. The CDR3 is 13 residues long. Trimming left V 4 bases short and J 6 bases short, with 10 bases between. Germline V lookup: CDR1 SNHLY, CDR2 FYNNEI. CDR3 nucleotide sequence: TGTGCCAGCAGTGCGCTAGAGGGTCAGCCCCAGCATTTT. Its protein product is CASSALEGQPQHF.

This chain links TRBV7-3 with TRBJ2-5, with 7 bases that match TRBD2. CDR1 is SGHTA and CDR2 is FQGTGA in the germline V gene. V lost 6 bases, J lost 0 bases, and 7 bases stayed unmatched. The length of the CDR3 is 15 residues. The CDR3 here is CASSKVGGNQETQYF. DNA of the CDR3: TGTGCCAGCAGTAAGGTCGGGGGGAACCAAGAGACCCAGTACTTC. The whole variable domain, filled in from reference TRBV7-3 and TRBJ2-5, reads GAGVSQTPSNKVTEKGKYVELRCDPISGHTALYWYRQSLGQGPEFLIYFQGTGAADDSGLPNDRFFAVRPEGSVSTLKIQRTERGDSAVYLCASSKVGGNQETQYFGPGTRLLVL.

V and J are TRBV28 and TRBJ2-7; D might be TRBD1 (5 bases). Germline lookup yields CDR1 MDHEN and CDR2 SYDVKM. There are 12 residues in the CDR3. Trimming left V 5 bases short and J 2 bases short, with 7 bases between. CDR3 in DNA: TGTGCCAGCAGTGGCAGGGCCTACGAGCAGTACTTC. Translating it yields CASSGRAYEQYF.

The V gene is TRBV29-1, the J gene TRBJ2-1, with 9 bases matching TRBD2. Germline V gives CDR1 SQVTM, CDR2 ANQGSEA. Trimming took 1 base from V and 4 from J; bases not matched to a gene: 2. There are 14 residues in the CDR3. The CDR3 sequence: CSVEARGGYNEQFF. In DNA, the CDR3 is TGCAGCGTTGAAGCGCGGGGGGGGTACAATGAGCAGTTCTTC.

The chain carries TRBV19 and TRBJ1-5; 7 bases align to TRBD1. CDR1 LNHDA and CDR2 SQIVND come from the germline V gene (reference sequence). The CDR3 contains 14 residues. J gave up 5 bases and V 2 bases, and 3 bases lay outside the gene matches. CDR3 protein: CASSILGGHQPQHF. CDR3 sequence (DNA): TGTGCCAGTAGTATATTAGGGGGCCATCAGCCCCAGCATTTT.

This clone appeared a few times. The rearrangement links TRBV28 to TRBJ1-1, with 8 bases fitting TRBD1. CDR3 length: 13 residues. Germline loops: CDR1 MDHEN, CDR2 SYDVKM. The ends lost 4 bases at V and 11 bases at J; junction bases unmatched: 9. The CDR3: CASSSLDRGAAFF. The CDR3, as DNA: TGTGCCAGCAGTTCACTAGACAGGGGAGCGGCTTTCTTT.

This clone was seen once. The V gene is TRBV2, the J gene TRBJ1-1, with D perhaps TRBD1 (5 bases). Germline CDR1 is SNHLY and CDR2 is FYNNEI. The V and J ends lost 5 bases and 1 base respectively, with 11 bases between them. The CDR3 covers 14 residues. CDR3 region: CASSFDRENTEAFF. Written as DNA, the CDR3 is TGTGCCAGCAGTTTTGACAGAGAGAACACTGAAGCTTTCTTT.

This clone was observed a few times. V gene TRBV6-5 combines with J gene TRBJ2-7; 10 bases align to TRBD2. The V segment lost 4 bases and the J segment 5 bases; nucleotides outside the gene matches: 5. CDR3 length: 14 residues. The germline gives CDR1 MNHEY, CDR2 SVGAGI. DNA for the CDR3: TGTGCCAGCAGTTCTCTAGCGGGGGACCACGAGCAGTACTTC. The encoded protein is CASSSLAGDHEQYF.

Only a few counts were recorded for this clone. This chain links TRBV12-3 or TRBV12-4 with TRBJ1-5; D is undetermined. With 3 bases removed from V and 4 bases from J, the gap between germline ends came to 7 bases. The CDR3 is 13 amino acids. CDR3 in amino acids: CASSFSDNQPQHF. DNA of the CDR3: TGTGCCAGCAGTTTTTCAGATAATCAGCCCCAGCATTTT.

This clone was detected once. The rearrangement joins TRBV7-2 to TRBJ1-1; D gene unclear. Per the germline V gene, CDR1 is SGHTA and CDR2 is FQGNSA. This CDR3 is 14 amino acids long. Trimming removed 0 bases from V and 0 bases from J, with 5 bases in between. CDR3 in amino acids: CASSLAAMNTEAFF. The CDR3 bases are TGTGCCAGCAGCTTAGCCGCTATGAACACTGAAGCTTTCTTT. Based on the CDR3 plus reference TRBV7-2 and TRBJ1-1, the full variable domain is GAGVSQSPSNKVTEKGKDVELRCDPISGHTALYWYRQSLGQGLEFLIYFQGNSAPDKSGLPSDRFSAERTGGSVSTLTIQRTQQEDSAVYLCASSLAAMNTEAFFGQGTRLTVV.

The chain uses TRBV7-9 and TRBJ2-5, with D unclear. The V gene lost 1 base and the J gene lost 2 bases, with 8 bases spanning the gap. Germline loops: CDR1 SEHNR, CDR2 FQNEAQ (reference sequence). The CDR3 extends over 14 amino acids. The chain's CDR3 is CASSLDGLQETQYF. CDR3 in DNA: TGTGCCAGCAGCTTAGACGGGTTACAAGAGACCCAGTACTTC. The whole variable domain, filled in from reference TRBV7-9 and TRBJ2-5, reads DTGVSQNPRHKITKRGQNVTFRCDPISEHNRLYWYRQTLGQGPEFLTYFQNEAQLEKSRLLSDRFSAERPKGSFSTLEIQRTEQGDSAMYLCASSLDGLQETQYFGPGTRLLVL.

The genes are TRBV18 and TRBJ1-1; the D is unclear. Germline CDR1 reads KGHSH; CDR2 reads LQKENI. The germline V and J ends were trimmed by 6 bases and 7 bases, with 18 bases remaining between them. This CDR3 region has 14 residues. The CDR3 DNA sequence: TGTGCCAGCTCCTCCGGGATGGCCAGTGGTGAAGCTTTCTTT. The encoded protein is CASSSGMASGEAFF.

The chain combines TRBV28 with TRBJ2-7; 8 bases are a match to TRBD1. CDR3 size: 14 residues. Germline values: CDR1 MDHEN, CDR2 SYDVKM. J gave up 2 bases and V 4 bases, and 4 bases lay outside the gene matches. The DNA for the CDR3 is TGTGCCAGCAGTTGGACAGGGCTAACCTACGAGCAGTACTTC. Residues: CASSWTGLTYEQYF.

The chain combines TRBV11-2 with TRBJ2-7, with TRBD2 matching 7 bases. The germline CDR1 and CDR2 sequences are SGHAT and FQNNGV. This CDR3 is 17 amino acids long. V was clipped by 5 bases and J by 2 bases; unmatched bases: 15. DNA for the CDR3: TGTGCCAGCAGCCCGGGTGCGGCTAGCGGATATACCTACGAGCAGTACTTC. Its protein product is CASSPGAASGYTYEQYF.

The rearrangement uses TRBV5-4 and TRBJ1-1; D remains ambiguous. The CDR3 is 14 amino acids. V lost 3 bases and J 2 bases, leaving 11 bases between the germline ends. CDR1 is SGHNT, CDR2 YYREEE, per germline (reference sequence). The DNA for the CDR3 is TGTGCCAGCAGCTCGGAGCGGGTAAACACTGAAGCTTTCTTT. Translation gives CASSSERVNTEAFF.

The chain couples TRBV27 to TRBJ2-2, with D perhaps matching TRBD1 (6 bases). V was cut by 5 bases and J by 7 bases, with 11 bases left in between. The CDR3 consists of 13 residues. The V gene's germline CDR1 is MNHEY and CDR2 SMNVEV (reference sequence). CDR3 region: CASSPQGDGELFF. The CDR3 nucleotides are TGTGCCAGCAGTCCACAGGGTGACGGGGAGCTGTTTTTT.

This clone was observed a few times. V is TRBV18 and J is TRBJ1-4, with TRBD1 as a possible D gene (5 bases). Germline lookup yields CDR1 KGHSH and CDR2 LQKENI. The CDR3 extends over 13 amino acids. V lost 3 bases, J lost 8 bases, and 10 bases lay in between. CDR3 DNA: TGTGCCAGCTCACCTCAGGGCGGCGAAAAACTGTTTTTT. Its translation is CASSPQGGEKLFF.

Turning to this clone: This sample includes further DNA sequences coding for the same CDR3. This sequence joins TRBV28 and TRBJ1-2; TRBD1 might be the D (6 bases). The CDR3 covers 14 residues. V was shortened by 6 bases and J by 2 bases, with 13 bases between the two germline ends. Germline V gives CDR1 MDHEN, CDR2 SYDVKM. The CDR3 sequence: CASRVTGSNYGYTF. As DNA, the CDR3 is TGTGCCAGCAGGGTGACAGGATCCAACTATGGCTACACCTTC.

There are a few counts of this clone. The CDR3 DNA follows: TGTGCCAGCAGTCGTAGCGGCCAAGAGACCCAGTACTTC. Its protein is CASSRSGQETQYF. The chain links TRBV9 to TRBJ2-5; tentatively, D is TRBD2 (6 bases). CDR3 size: 13 residues. Trimming removed 5 bases from V and 1 base from J, with 9 bases in between. Germline lookup yields CDR1 SGDLS and CDR2 YYNGEE.

The table lists this clone with a few counts. The V and J genes are TRBV21-1 and TRBJ1-2. TRBV21-1 is listed as a pseudogene. The CDR3 covers 12 residues. The CDR3 DNA is TGTGCCAGCAGCAAACCGCGAGAAGTACACACCTTC. Its translation is CASSKPREVHTF.

V gene TRBV18 combines with J gene TRBJ2-7; 9 nucleotides agree with TRBD2. The CDR3 contains 15 residues. V trimming: 3 bases; J trimming: 2 bases; junction bases outside the gene matches: 5. Germline lookup yields CDR1 KGHSH and CDR2 LQKENI. CDR3 amino acids: CASSPLAGNPYEQYF. CDR3 coding DNA: TGTGCCAGCTCACCTCTAGCGGGGAATCCCTACGAGCAGTACTTC. Filled out from reference TRBV18 and TRBJ2-7, the complete variable domain reads NAGVMQNPRHLVRRRGQEARLRCSPMKGHSHVYWYRQLPEEGLKFMVYLQKENIIDESGMPKERFSAEFPKEGPSILRIQQVVRGDSAAYFCASSPLAGNPYEQYFGPGTRLTVT.

The chain has TRBV7-9 and TRBJ2-2, with 7 bases aligning to TRBD1. Germline trimming cut 5 bases from V and 0 bases from J; bases unmatched to any gene: 6. The CDR3 consists of 16 residues. CDR1 and CDR2 from the germline V gene are SEHNR and FQNEAQ (reference sequence). The CDR3 protein is CASSPRQGANTGELFF. CDR3 in DNA: TGTGCCAGCAGCCCCCGACAGGGTGCGAACACCGGGGAGCTGTTTTTT.

The rearrangement links TRBV3-1 (or the pseudogene TRBV3-2) to TRBJ2-7; D possibly corresponds to TRBD2 (6 bases). The CDR3 covers 12 residues. Trimming removed 4 bases from V and 7 bases from J, with 11 bases in between. The germline V gene has CDR1 LGHDT and CDR2 YNNKEL (reference sequence). The CDR3 loop is CASSRGEREQYF. CDR3 DNA sequence: TGTGCCAGCAGCCGGGGGGAGAGGGAGCAGTACTTC.

This clone has just one count. V usage is TRBV3-1 (or the pseudogene TRBV3-2) and J usage is TRBJ2-3; TRBD1 matches 8 bases. CDR3 length: 19 residues. The V gene end was trimmed by 1 base and the J gene end by 0 bases; junction bases not matched to a gene: 12. Germline CDR1 reads LGHDT; CDR2 reads YNNKEL (reference sequence). CDR3 nucleotides: TGTGCCAGCAGCCAAGGGAGGACAGGGATAGCCACTAGCACAGATACGCAGTATTTT. This sequence encodes CASSQGRTGIATSTDTQYF.

The chain carries TRBV28 and TRBJ1-3; D not resolved. V lost 8 bases, J lost 9 bases, and 8 bases lay in between. The CDR3 extends over 10 amino acids. CDR1 and CDR2 (germline): MDHEN, SYDVKM. CDR3 coding DNA: TGTGCCAGCGGGGAGGTCACCATATATTTT. Its protein product is CASGEVTIYF.

The chain joins TRBV9 to TRBJ1-2; TRBD1 matches at 8 bases. CDR1 and CDR2 (germline): SGDLS, YYNGEE. V shed 4 bases and J 4 bases; nucleotides not matched to a gene: 6. The CDR3 length is 14 residues. CDR3 nucleotides: TGTGCCAGCAGCCCCGACAGGGGACCCTATGGCTACACCTTC. The encoded protein is CASSPDRGPYGYTF.

The chain is built from TRBV25-1 and TRBJ1-1; 12 bases map to TRBD1. V lost 6 bases and J lost 3; bases outside the gene matches: 11. The CDR3 sequence is 17 residues long. The germline V gene encodes CDR1 MGHDK and CDR2 SYGVNS. The CDR3 sequence: CASSKLGQGALDTEAFF. CDR3 DNA sequence: TGTGCCAGCAGCAAACTGGGACAGGGGGCGCTTGACACTGAAGCTTTCTTT.

The J gene is TRBJ1-2, the V gene TRBV6-1; D is possibly TRBD1 (5 bases). The CDR3 extends over 13 amino acids. Germline values: CDR1 MNHNS, CDR2 SASEGT. V lost 5 bases and J lost 3, with 10 bases in between. The CDR3 DNA sequence: TGTGCCAGCAGTTATGAGACAGACTATGGCTACACCTTC. Its translation: CASSYETDYGYTF.

The gene calls are TRBV5-1 and TRBJ1-2; 9 nucleotides line up with TRBD1. This CDR3 contains 17 residues. V was clipped by 2 bases and J by 6 bases; unmatched bases: 14. CDR1 is SGHRS and CDR2 is YFSETQ in the germline V gene. CDR3 amino acids: CASSLPGTGNRQNGYTF. CDR3 nucleotide sequence: TGCGCCAGCAGCTTACCCGGGACAGGGAATCGTCAGAATGGCTACACCTTC.

The chain couples TRBV20-1 to TRBJ2-3; 16 bases line up with TRBD2. With V trimmed by 3 bases and J by 0 bases, 12 bases remained unmatched. Germline values: CDR1 DFQATT, CDR2 SNEGSKA (reference sequence). The CDR3 is made up of 20 amino acids. In DNA, the CDR3 is TGCAGTGCTAGTTTGTTTGGGACTAGCGGGAGGGCCCTTAGCACAGATACGCAGTATTTT. Translating it yields CSASLFGTSGRALSTDTQYF.